These 19 T cell receptor beta chains originate from one sample sequenced in a study of blood T cell repertoires in COVID-19 (dated by TCRdb to the early 2020s). The method was the immunoSEQ multiplex PCR assay. Drawn from immuneACCESS, this table holds only the in-frame rearrangements with V and J called that TCRdb kept. Clones are partly lost; checked studies trace under half to an unresolved V gene and leave the rest unexplained. Here the sample has roughly 200,000 clones; 88% occur a single time. The ten largest clones add up to roughly 6.2% of the sample. Sequenced: peripheral blood. These receptors all stem from a middle-aged woman who had recovered from COVID-19.

CDR3 residues: CASSLGTGTADTQYF. CDR3 bases: TGTGCCAGCAGCTTAGGGACAGGAACGGCAGATACGCAGTATTTT. This chain connects TRBV7-9 to TRBJ2-3; 7 nucleotides agree with TRBD1. The CDR3 runs to 15 residues. V lost 1 base, J lost 4 bases, and 5 bases stayed unmatched. Germline V gene sequence: CDR1 SEHNR, CDR2 FQNEAQ (reference sequence). The full variable domain, completed using reference TRBV7-9 and TRBJ2-3, is DTGVSQNPRHKITKRGQNVTFRCDPISEHNRLYWYRQTLGQGPEFLTYFQNEAQLEKSRLLSDRFSAERPKGSFSTLEIQRTEQGDSAMYLCASSLGTGTADTQYFGPGTRLTVL.

V and J are TRBV7-2 and TRBJ2-1, with 12 nucleotides matching TRBD2. The CDR3 length is 16 residues. Germline CDR1 is SGHTA and CDR2 is FQGNSA. J gave up 6 bases and V 1 base, and 4 bases lay outside the gene matches. The CDR3 region is CASSLVGLAGINEQFF. The CDR3 DNA is TGTGCCAGCAGCTTAGTGGGACTAGCGGGTATCAATGAGCAGTTCTTC.

The gene calls are TRBV6-5 and TRBJ2-1; D may be TRBD2 (6 bases). The germline CDR1 and CDR2 sequences are MNHEY and SVGAGI. This CDR3 has 14 amino acids. V was clipped by 4 bases and J by 10 bases, with 17 bases between them. The CDR3 spells CASSSGTSPFEQFF. The CDR3 nucleotides are TGTGCCAGCAGTTCCGGGACTTCCCCCTTCGAGCAGTTCTTC.

Worth noting for this clone: A read error may produce the germline difference seen at one junction end. This chain connects TRBV7-2 to TRBJ2-2, with D possibly TRBD2 on 6 matching bases. The germline V gene encodes CDR1 SGHTA and CDR2 FQGNSA. The CDR3 sequence is 16 residues long. CDR3 in amino acids: CASTLVGGANTGELFF. The CDR3 DNA is TGTGCCAGCACCTTAGTGGGCGGGGCAAACACCGGGGAGCTGTTTTTT.

In DNA form, the CDR3 reads TGCGCCAGCAGCCCCACAGGGGGCCCCGGGGCAACTCAGCATTTT. This encodes CASSPTGGPGATQHF. J is TRBJ1-5 and V is TRBV5-1, with 9 bases aligning to TRBD1. This CDR3 comprises 15 residues. The trim removed 4 bases at V and 13 bases at J, leaving 15 bases unmatched. Germline V gives CDR1 SGHRS, CDR2 YFSETQ.

V is TRBV20-1 and J is TRBJ1-1; D might be TRBD1 (6 bases). Germline lookup yields CDR1 DFQATT and CDR2 SNEGSKA (reference sequence). CDR3 size: 15 residues. V lost 3 bases to trimming and J lost 0 bases, with 14 bases between them. The CDR3 coding sequence is TGCAGTGCTAGTACGGGGGGCCCCATGAACACTGAAGCTTTCTTT. This codes for CSASTGGPMNTEAFF.

V is TRBV4-1 and J is TRBJ1-3; 7 nucleotides agree with TRBD1. The V segment lost 0 bases and the J segment 2 bases; nucleotides outside the gene matches: 16. The CDR3 covers 20 residues. The germline gives CDR1 MGHRA, CDR2 YSYEKL. The CDR3 DNA reads as TGCGCCAGCAGCCAAGATTCTTGGGACAGAAAGGGAATTGCTGGAAACACCATATATTTT. Protein sequence: CASSQDSWDRKGIAGNTIYF.

This rearrangement joins TRBV6-5 to TRBJ2-7; 8 bases fit TRBD2. The ends lost 3 bases at V and 6 bases at J; junction bases unmatched: 13. There are 16 residues in the CDR3. CDR1 is MNHEY, CDR2 SVGAGI, per germline. The CDR3 here is CASSYRLAGTSAEQYF. In nucleotides, the CDR3 is TGTGCCAGCAGTTATCGCCTAGCGGGTACCTCTGCCGAGCAGTACTTC.

The rearrangement links TRBV12-3 or TRBV12-4 to TRBJ1-2, with 7 bases matching TRBD1. The V segment lost 5 bases and the J segment 10 bases; nucleotides outside the gene matches: 4. The CDR3 totals 11 residues. The CDR3 sequence is CASSRQGDYTF. Written as DNA, the CDR3 is TGTGCCAGCAGTAGACAGGGAGACTACACCTTC.

V and J are TRBV27 and TRBJ2-2; no reliable D call. The V end lost 6 bases, the J end lost 2 bases, and 10 bases lay between the germline ends. In germline, CDR1 is MNHEY, CDR2 SMNVEV (reference sequence). The CDR3 runs 14 residues. In nucleotides, the CDR3 is TGTGCCAGCAGCCTCCGACACAACACCGGGGAGCTGTTTTTT. This gives the protein CASSLRHNTGELFF.

The V gene is TRBV7-2, the J gene TRBJ2-1; D remains unclear. Germline CDR1 and CDR2: SGHTA and FQGNSA. The V gene lost 2 bases and the J gene lost 5 bases, with 7 bases spanning the gap. This CDR3 contains 13 residues. CDR3 sequence (DNA): TGTGCCAGCAGCTTAACTACAAACAATGAGCAGTTCTTC. Protein: CASSLTTNNEQFF.

The chain carries TRBV9 and TRBJ2-7; maybe TRBD2 (7 bases). CDR1 SGDLS and CDR2 YYNGEE come from the germline V gene. The CDR3 is made up of 13 amino acids. The V end lost 0 bases, the J end lost 6 bases, and 10 bases lay between the germline ends. CDR3: CASSVEGGTEQYF. The DNA for the CDR3 is TGTGCCAGCAGCGTAGAGGGGGGGACCGAGCAGTACTTC.

This sequence joins TRBV20-1 and TRBJ2-1, with D unclear. The CDR3 covers 11 residues. V dropped 6 bases and J dropped 2 bases, with 5 bases sitting between them. CDR1 is DFQATT, CDR2 SNEGSKA, per germline (reference sequence). CDR3: CSAAPYNEQFF. The CDR3 nucleotides read TGCAGTGCAGCACCCTACAATGAGCAGTTCTTC.

The gene calls are TRBV19 and TRBJ2-3; the match to TRBD2 covers 9 bases. Germline assignment: CDR1 LNHDA and CDR2 SQIVND (reference sequence). With V trimmed by 3 bases and J by 1 base, 11 bases remained unmatched. This CDR3 spans 18 amino acids. In nucleotides, the CDR3 is TGTGCCAGTAGTATCTCCCGTCCAGCGGGAGGTGGCACAGATACGCAGTATTTT. The encoded protein is CASSISRPAGGGTDTQYF.

This clone has only one observation. The chain combines TRBV7-9 with TRBJ2-6; D call uncertain. Germline CDR1 is SEHNR and CDR2 is FQNEAQ (reference sequence). V dropped 2 bases and J dropped 3 bases, with 5 bases sitting between them. The CDR3 runs to 14 residues. The CDR3 protein is CASSLPIGANVLTF. DNA of the CDR3: TGTGCCAGCAGCTTACCAATTGGGGCCAACGTCCTGACTTTC. Full variable domain (outside the CDR3, taken from reference TRBV7-9 and TRBJ2-6): DTGVSQNPRHKITKRGQNVTFRCDPISEHNRLYWYRQTLGQGPEFLTYFQNEAQLEKSRLLSDRFSAERPKGSFSTLEIQRTEQGDSAMYLCASSLPIGANVLTFGAGSRLTVL.

V and J are TRBV5-1 and TRBJ2-2; a possible D gene is TRBD1 (5 bases). V dropped 4 bases and J dropped 3 bases, with 13 bases sitting between them. Per germline, CDR1 SGHRS and CDR2 YFSETQ. CDR3 length: 15 amino acids. The DNA of the CDR3 is TGCGCCAGCAGCGTGGAATTCAGGGACACCGGGGAGCTGTTTTTT. Residues: CASSVEFRDTGELFF. Combining the CDR3 with reference TRBV5-1 and TRBJ2-2 gives the whole variable domain KAGVTQTPRYLIKTRGQQVTLSCSPISGHRSVSWYQQTPGQGLQFLFEYFSETQRNKGNFPGRFSGRQFSNSRSEMNVSTLELGDSALYLCASSVEFRDTGELFFGEGSRLTVL.

The sample holds one count of this clone. The genes are TRBV10-3 and TRBJ2-3; D is possibly TRBD2 (5 bases). CDR3 size: 16 residues. Germline values: CDR1 ENHRY, CDR2 SYGVKD. V shed 6 bases and J shed 0 bases, with 16 bases lying between them. In nucleotides, the CDR3 is TGTGCCATCAGACCCTGGGAGCAATCTAGCACAGATACGCAGTATTTT. This gives the protein CAIRPWEQSSTDTQYF.

The chain employs TRBV3-1 (or the pseudogene TRBV3-2) and TRBJ2-7; D might be TRBD2 (6 bases). The CDR3 runs to 13 residues. V was trimmed by 4 bases and J by 10 bases, leaving 17 bases between them. The germline V gene has CDR1 LGHDT and CDR2 YNNKEL (reference sequence). CDR3 DNA: TGTGCCAGCAGCCCCGTTAGCGGTGCAGTCCAGTACTTC. Protein product: CASSPVSGAVQYF.

The chain joins TRBV27 to TRBJ2-1; D unresolved. This CDR3 has 11 residues. Trimming took 5 bases from V and 3 from J, leaving 2 bases between them. Looked up from germline, CDR1 is MNHEY and CDR2 is SMNVEV (reference sequence). The CDR3 sequence: CASSHYNEQFF. The CDR3 DNA follows: TGTGCCAGCAGTCACTACAATGAGCAGTTCTTC.